This entry lists 8 T cell receptor beta chains sequenced from one sample in a study of CD8 T cells in ankylosing spondylitis. In TCRdb, the 5' RACE reads were re-called with MiXCR into one record per CDR3 protein. The table has about 130,000 distinct CDR3 sequences, 6% to 8.5% seen once; the top ten hold roughly an eighth. The sample taken for sequencing was blood, either unsorted or a sorted T cell fraction (not recorded which). These TCRs come from a male donor with ankylosing spondylitis or in good health (not recorded which).

This clonotype occurred many times. CDR3 region: CASSFRLAIQETQYF. CDR3 bases: TGCGCCAGCAGTTTTCGACTAGCGATACAAGAGACCCAGTACTTC. The rearrangement links TRBV5-1 to TRBJ2-5, with 8 bases fitting TRBD2. Germline CDR1 SGHRS, CDR2 YFSETQ. Trimming removed 5 bases from V and 2 bases from J; junction bases left unmatched: 8. CDR3 size: 15 residues.

This clonotype was recorded a few times. The chain couples TRBV29-1 to TRBJ2-3, with D possibly matching TRBD1 (5 bases). With 4 bases removed from V and 8 bases from J, the gap between germline ends came to 16 bases. The CDR3 length is 13 residues. Looked up from germline, CDR1 is SQVTM and CDR2 is ANQGSEA. The CDR3 DNA sequence: TGCAGCGTTGTTGCCAGGGCCGATGGTACGCAGTATTTT. Amino acid sequence: CSVVARADGTQYF.

V gene TRBV30 combines with J gene TRBJ2-1, with a possible D match to TRBD2 (5 bases). The CDR3 is 15 amino acids. The V end lost 0 bases, the J end lost 2 bases, and 11 bases lay between the germline ends. CDR1 GTSNPN and CDR2 SVGIG come from the germline V gene (reference sequence). CDR3 protein: CAWSVEGGPYNEQFF. The CDR3 region has the DNA TGTGCCTGGAGTGTTGAGGGCGGGCCCTACAATGAGCAGTTCTTC.

This clonotype was detected ten times or more. The V and J genes are TRBV20-1 and TRBJ2-1; the match to TRBD2 covers 8 bases. The CDR3 runs to 12 residues. Germline V gene lookup returns CDR1 DFQATT and CDR2 SNEGSKA (reference sequence). J lost 9 bases, V lost 5 bases, and 6 bases had no gene match. The CDR3 nucleotides read TGCAGTGCTGCAAAAGCGGGAGTTGAGCAGTTCTTC. It specifies CSAAKAGVEQFF.

This clonotype showed up many times. The rearrangement uses TRBV20-1 and TRBJ2-7; 7 bases align to TRBD2. V was clipped by 2 bases and J by 9 bases; unmatched bases: 19. Germline lookup yields CDR1 DFQATT and CDR2 SNEGSKA (reference sequence). The CDR3 sequence is 16 residues long. The CDR3 here is CSARSPSGYTPGGQYF. DNA for the CDR3: TGCAGTGCTAGATCCCCTAGCGGATATACTCCCGGGGGGCAGTACTTC.

The V gene is TRBV7-3, the J gene TRBJ2-4, with D possibly being TRBD2 (6 bases). V lost 10 bases, J lost 1 base, and 20 bases lay in between. The length of the CDR3 is 16 residues. Per germline, CDR1 SGHTA and CDR2 FQGTGA. The CDR3 nucleotides are TGTGCCACCTCCGGGCGAATCGGGAGTGCCAAAAACATTCAGTACTTC. Protein product: CATSGRIGSAKNIQYF.

In its sample, this clonotype was seen many times. This rearrangement joins TRBV5-1 to TRBJ2-1, with 11 bases lining up with TRBD2. This CDR3 contains 14 residues. The V gene's germline CDR1 is SGHRS and CDR2 YFSETQ. After removal of 2 bases from V and 8 bases from J, the junction contained 3 bases not matched to a gene. The CDR3 here is CASSFGTSGHEQFF. In nucleotides, the CDR3 is TGCGCCAGCAGCTTTGGGACTAGCGGCCATGAGCAGTTCTTC.

This clonotype was detected many times. The rearrangement uses TRBV10-3 and TRBJ2-3; tentatively, D is TRBD2 (6 bases). Trimming shortened V by 4 bases and J by 1 base, and 18 bases separated the two germline ends. The V gene's germline CDR1 is ENHRY and CDR2 SYGVKD. The CDR3 totals 17 residues. CDR3 DNA sequence: TGTGCCATCAGTGGCGGGACGGTGGGGATTGGCACAGATACGCAGTATTTT. Encoded protein: CAISGGTVGIGTDTQYF.